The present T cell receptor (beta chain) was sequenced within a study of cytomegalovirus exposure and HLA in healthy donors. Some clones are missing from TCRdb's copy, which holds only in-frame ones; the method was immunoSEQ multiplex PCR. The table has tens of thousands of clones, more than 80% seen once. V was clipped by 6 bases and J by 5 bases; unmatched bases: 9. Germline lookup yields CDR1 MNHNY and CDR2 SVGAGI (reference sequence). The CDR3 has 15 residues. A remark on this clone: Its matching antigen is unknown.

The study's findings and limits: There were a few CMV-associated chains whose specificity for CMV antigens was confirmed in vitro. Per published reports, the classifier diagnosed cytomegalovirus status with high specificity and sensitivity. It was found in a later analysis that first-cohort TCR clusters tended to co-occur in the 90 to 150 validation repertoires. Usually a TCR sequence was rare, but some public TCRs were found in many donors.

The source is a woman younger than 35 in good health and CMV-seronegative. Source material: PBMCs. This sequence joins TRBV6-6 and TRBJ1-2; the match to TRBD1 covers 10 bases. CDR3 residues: CASSTVTGGAYGYTF. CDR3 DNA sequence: TGTGCCAGCAGCACCGTGACAGGGGGCGCGTATGGCTACACCTTC.